Below, one TCR beta chain is given with its context. Its target is not known. This entry belongs to a study of blood T cells in healthy people across ages. Study-level findings and limits: PBMCs left unsorted prevented a conclusive naive versus antigen-experienced comparison. There was no known CMV status for donors, so expanded clonotype changes were possibly confounded.

Using a J-beta primer mix together with a sample-barcoded 5' primer, a second PCR was run for roughly 7 to 11 cycles. The study obtained at least 2.5 million CDR3-containing paired-end reads from every sample. TCRdb re-derived calls from the 5' RACE reads in MiXCR, one entry per CDR3 protein. The data show approximately 1.5 million distinct CDR3 sequences, roughly 43% seen once. The CDR3 extends over 13 amino acids. Germline CDR1 reads ENHRY; CDR2 reads SYGVKD. V was pared by 8 bases and J by 2 bases, with 13 bases between. Sequenced: blood. The sequence derives from a woman under 30 in good health. The V call is TRBV10-3, the J call TRBJ2-7; possibly TRBD1 or TRBD2 for D (5 bases each). As DNA, the CDR3 is TGTGCCATCGGCGACCAGGGAGCCTACGAGCAGTACTTC. It translates to CAIGDQGAYEQYF.